The sample holds a few counts of the clone carrying this TCR beta chain. As yet, its antigen is unknown. The entry originates in a study of cytomegalovirus exposure and HLA in healthy donors. J was trimmed by 4 bases and V by 5 bases; bases with no gene match: 12. Germline CDR1 LGHNA, CDR2 YNFKEQ. This CDR3 has 16 residues. Amplification used 60 Vbeta primers and 13 Jbeta primers. The table came from immunoSEQ multiplex PCR; TCRdb's copy has only in-frame clones and leaves some out. This table holds 150,000 to 200,000 clones, roughly 82% found once. Overall study findings and caveats: V- and J-gene trimming of TCR beta was linked (in a later analysis) to a missense DCLRE1C variant. Highest at DRB1 and lowest at HLA-C, TCR association rates differed among HLA loci in a later analysis.

The rearrangement links TRBV4-2 to TRBJ2-5; 8 bases fit TRBD1. This clonotype was obtained from a woman aged 25 to 39 in good health and CMV-seronegative. Input material: PBMCs. The CDR3 sequence is CASSSRTGMGAETQYF. The CDR3 coding sequence is TGTGCCAGCAGCTCCCGGACAGGGATGGGGGCAGAGACCCAGTACTTC.